This TCR beta chain was retrieved from a study of blood T cells in healthy people across ages. Study-level findings and limits: TCR beta diversity correlated strongly with naive T cell percentage.

The authors extracted at least 6 micrograms of total RNA per sample. This clonotype turned up a few times. The antigen remains unidentified. PCR was performed a second time for 7 to 11 cycles using a sample-barcoded 5' primer and a J-beta primer mix. TCRdb redid the calling of the 5' RACE reads with MiXCR, one entry per CDR3 protein. In the table there are 1.5 million to 2 million distinct CDR3 sequences, about 50% of which are singletons. The ends lost 8 bases at V and 0 bases at J; junction bases unmatched: 9. The CDR3 is 16 residues long. Germline V lookup: CDR1 MNHEY, CDR2 SMNVEV (reference sequence).

This rearrangement joins TRBV27 to TRBJ2-5; 10 positions agree with TRBD1. The source of this sequence is a woman aged 40 to 50 in good health. The source material was blood. This CDR3 is CASWGRDRGHQETQYF. CDR3 DNA: TGTGCCAGCTGGGGGCGGGACAGGGGACACCAAGAGACCCAGTACTTC.